Each of the 18 T cell receptor beta chains below was sequenced from the same sample in a study of blood T cell repertoires in COVID-19 (dated by TCRdb to about 2020). Library creation used the immunoSEQ multiplex PCR assay. The table was pulled from immuneACCESS by TCRdb, which kept in-frame rearrangements only. Such tables lose some clones; where checked, under half of the loss comes from unresolved V genes, and the rest has no known cause. The sample yields roughly 120,000 clones; more than 75% were counted once. Of the sample, about 8.1% is held by the ten largest clones. The sequenced sample consisted of peripheral blood. The receptors here all came from a woman aged 40 to 49 with acute or convalescent COVID-19.

The chain joins TRBV7-9 to TRBJ2-2; 7 bases line up with TRBD1. J gave up 5 bases and V 4 bases, and 10 bases lay outside the gene matches. The CDR3 runs to 16 residues. CDR1 is SEHNR and CDR2 is FQNEAQ in the germline V gene (reference sequence). Here the CDR3 reads CASSSPMTGRTGELFF. DNA of the CDR3: TGTGCCAGCAGCTCCCCAATGACAGGGCGGACCGGGGAGCTGTTTTTT.

This chain uses TRBV2 with TRBJ2-7; possible D gene TRBD1, 5 bases. CDR1 SNHLY and CDR2 FYNNEI come from the germline V gene. Deletions cut 2 bases from V and 5 bases from J, with 7 bases between. This CDR3 has 12 amino acids. In DNA, the CDR3 is TGTGCCAGCAGTGAACTGGGGCACGAGCAGTACTTC. It yields the protein CASSELGHEQYF. The full variable domain, completed using reference TRBV2 and TRBJ2-7, is EPEVTQTPSHQVTQMGQEVILRCVPISNHLYFYWYRQILGQKVEFLVSFYNNEISEKSEIFDDQFSVERPDGSNFTLKIRSTKLEDSAMYFCASSELGHEQYFGPGTRLTVT.

The chain recombines TRBV7-9 with TRBJ2-2; tentatively, D is TRBD1 (6 bases). From germline, CDR1 is SEHNR and CDR2 FQNEAQ (reference sequence). The CDR3 totals 13 residues. V lost 9 bases and J lost 3, with 11 bases in between. Here the CDR3 DNA reads TGTGCCAGTGGGGGCAGGGACACCGGGGAGCTGTTTTTT. It translates to CASGGRDTGELFF.

V and J are TRBV10-1 and TRBJ2-7; maybe TRBD2 (6 bases). Germline V lookup: CDR1 WNHNN, CDR2 SYGVQD (reference sequence). The V end was cut by 7 bases, the J end by 8 bases, with 18 bases between. This CDR3 spans 13 amino acids. This CDR3 reads CASKENSGGQQYF. For the CDR3, the DNA is TGCGCCAGCAAAGAAAATAGCGGTGGGCAGCAGTACTTC.

The chain is built from TRBV5-1 and TRBJ2-1; D might be TRBD2 (6 bases). With 3 bases removed from V and 4 bases from J, the gap between germline ends came to 14 bases. The CDR3 is made up of 15 amino acids. CDR1 and CDR2 from the germline V gene are SGHRS and YFSETQ. CDR3 region: CASSSGWGVYNEQFF. The CDR3 DNA reads as TGCGCCAGCAGCTCAGGTTGGGGGGTATACAATGAGCAGTTCTTC.

The rearrangement joins TRBV7-9 to TRBJ1-2; the D is unclear. The CDR3 runs 13 residues. V lost 1 base and J lost 2, with 5 bases in between. CDR1 SEHNR and CDR2 FQNEAQ come from the germline V gene (reference sequence). The CDR3 region has the DNA TGTGCCAGCAGCTTAGGTCCGAACTATGGCTACACCTTC. Residues: CASSLGPNYGYTF.

The rearrangement uses TRBV5-1 and TRBJ1-2; D is perhaps TRBD1 (6 bases). Trimming removed 0 bases at V and 8 bases at J, with 23 bases between. The CDR3 is made up of 17 amino acids. CDR1 and CDR2 from the germline V gene are SGHRS and YFSETQ. CDR3 nucleotides: TGCGCCAGCAGCTTGGACACATCGTACGCAGGGGTGGAGGGCTACACCTTC. Translating it yields CASSLDTSYAGVEGYTF.

The chain has TRBV5-5 and TRBJ2-5, with no clear D. Trimming stripped 0 bases from V and 5 bases from J, with 5 bases between. The CDR3 length is 12 residues. From germline, CDR1 is SGHKS and CDR2 YYEKEE (reference sequence). Here the CDR3 DNA reads TGTGCCAGCAGCTTGGGTCTGGAGACCCAGTACTTC. Encoded protein: CASSLGLETQYF.

The chain links TRBV10-3 to TRBJ1-3; D gene ambiguous. V lost 8 bases and J lost 0, with 11 bases in between. Looked up from germline, CDR1 is ENHRY and CDR2 is SYGVKD. The CDR3 extends over 14 amino acids. The chain's CDR3 is CAIARGPSGNTIYF. Here the CDR3 DNA reads TGTGCCATCGCGAGAGGCCCCTCTGGAAACACCATATATTTT.

This clone showed up just once. The rearrangement links TRBV7-2 to TRBJ1-2; D may be TRBD1 (6 bases). Deletions cut 1 base from V and 8 bases from J, with 14 bases between. CDR3 length equals 14 residues. Germline V CDR1 and CDR2: SGHTA, FQGNSA. The CDR3 reads CASSLVRAGVGYTF. The CDR3, as DNA: TGTGCCAGCAGCTTAGTGAGGGCAGGGGTCGGCTACACCTTC.

The rearrangement uses TRBV2 and TRBJ1-5; maybe TRBD1 (5 bases). The V and J ends lost 0 bases and 4 bases respectively, with 13 bases between them. This CDR3 has 16 residues. Germline loops: CDR1 SNHLY, CDR2 FYNNEI. CDR3 protein: CASSEARRGGNQPQHF. The CDR3 region has the DNA TGTGCCAGCAGTGAAGCGCGTCGGGGGGGTAATCAGCCCCAGCATTTT. The variable domain in full, with the rest retrieved from reference TRBV2 and TRBJ1-5, is EPEVTQTPSHQVTQMGQEVILRCVPISNHLYFYWYRQILGQKVEFLVSFYNNEISEKSEIFDDQFSVERPDGSNFTLKIRSTKLEDSAMYFCASSEARRGGNQPQHFGDGTRLSIL.

This clone was found a few times. This chain connects TRBV3-1 (or the pseudogene TRBV3-2) to TRBJ2-5; 14 bases are a match to TRBD2. Germline V gives CDR1 LGHDT, CDR2 YNNKEL (reference sequence). V lost 3 bases, J lost 14 bases, and 5 bases stayed unmatched. CDR3 length equals 13 residues. The CDR3 DNA follows: TGTGCCAGCAGCCAGTGGACTAGCGGGGGGCCTTACTTC. Its translation: CASSQWTSGGPYF.

The chain recombines TRBV4-1 with TRBJ2-1; 13 bases line up with TRBD2. Trimming cost V 1 base and J 6 bases; bases outside gene matches: 6. This CDR3 comprises 17 residues. Germline V gene lookup returns CDR1 MGHRA and CDR2 YSYEKL. CDR3 coding DNA: TGCGCCAGCAGCCAAGGGCCCGGGACTAGCGGGGTCAATGAGCAGTTCTTC. It encodes CASSQGPGTSGVNEQFF.

The chain has TRBV7-2 and TRBJ2-7, with TRBD2 identical over 8 bases. The V gene end was trimmed by 5 bases and the J gene end by 3 bases; junction bases not matched to a gene: 3. The length of the CDR3 is 13 residues. Germline assignment: CDR1 SGHTA and CDR2 FQGNSA. CDR3 loop: CASSRGGSYEQYF. For the CDR3, the DNA is TGTGCCAGCAGCCGGGGGGGCAGCTACGAGCAGTACTTC.

The V and J genes are TRBV7-3 and TRBJ1-2; 7 positions match TRBD1. CDR1 and CDR2 from the germline V gene are SGHTA and FQGTGA. CDR3 length: 13 residues. V shed 5 bases and J 4 bases; nucleotides not matched to a gene: 4. The chain's CDR3 is CASSLGTAYGYTF. Written as DNA, the CDR3 is TGTGCCAGCAGCCTCGGGACAGCCTATGGCTACACCTTC.

V gene TRBV15 combines with J gene TRBJ2-1; D possibly corresponds to TRBD2 (5 bases). V lost 0 bases and J 2 bases, leaving 11 bases between the germline ends. Germline assignment: CDR1 LNHNV and CDR2 YYDKDF (reference sequence). This CDR3 comprises 16 residues. The CDR3 DNA follows: TGTGCCACCAGCAGAGAAAACACGAGGGCCTACAATGAGCAGTTCTTC. Translated: CATSRENTRAYNEQFF.

A single count supports this clone. The CDR3 spells CASSEGAGRSEKLFF. In DNA form, the CDR3 reads TGTGCCAGCAGTGAAGGGGCAGGGAGGAGTGAAAAACTGTTTTTT. This chain uses TRBV2 with TRBJ1-4; tentatively, D is TRBD1 (5 bases). Trimming shortened V by 1 base and J by 7 bases, and 13 bases separated the two germline ends. Germline assignment: CDR1 SNHLY and CDR2 FYNNEI. There are 15 residues in the CDR3. Looking up the rest from reference TRBV2 and TRBJ1-4 gives the full variable domain: EPEVTQTPSHQVTQMGQEVILRCVPISNHLYFYWYRQILGQKVEFLVSFYNNEISEKSEIFDDQFSVERPDGSNFTLKIRSTKLEDSAMYFCASSEGAGRSEKLFFGSGTQLSVL.

The rearrangement uses TRBV18 and TRBJ1-2; maybe TRBD1 (6 bases). This CDR3 is built from 13 residues. The V gene's germline CDR1 is KGHSH and CDR2 LQKENI. V gave up 9 bases and J gave up 8 bases, with 19 bases separating them. CDR3 bases: TGTGCCAGTACCAACGGGGGGCTACAAGGCTACACCTTC. It encodes CASTNGGLQGYTF.